This T cell receptor (beta chain) derives from a study of vaccination effects on CD4 cells after COVID-19 (dated by TCRdb to between 2021 and 2022). About the study as a whole: To identify antigen-specific CD4+ T cell clonotypes by their expansion, the ViraFEST assay first stimulated PBMC with viral peptide pools and then applied TCR sequencing. Post-vaccine samples across the study were collected a median of 72 days after the second dose, with a range of 14 to 241. Each well held two million PBMC cultured in IMDM containing around 5.1% human AB serum, roughly 10 IU/ml IL-2 and gentamicin, along with around 11 ug/ml peptides. In both COVID-19 convalescent patients and infection-naive vaccine recipients, the study compared SARS-CoV-2 spike-specific CD4+ TCR repertoires from before mRNA vaccination with those from after it. Altogether, some 10 COVID-19 convalescent patients and a handful of SARS-CoV-2-naive healthy vaccine recipients made up the full study. Cultures from other donors in the study were sequenced using the Oncomine TCR Beta short-read assay on an Illumina iSeq 100.

Library generation was performed with the immunoSEQ multiplex PCR assay. DNA from the cultured and isolated CD4+ T cells underwent TCR beta CDR3 sequencing. Per the original workflow: Non-productive TCR sequences were removed, reads were trimmed to the CDR3 region, and CDR3s of at least 7 amino acids were retained. The MANAFEST web app was used to identify antigen-specific clonotypes by comparing expansion in peptide wells with expansion in reference cultures. For clones to be considered positive, expansion at FDR<0.05 versus reference and all other wells, an odds ratio above 5, and a frequency above 0.1% in two replicate wells were required. A clonotype was called cross-reactive if it was significantly expanded both in SARS-CoV-2 spike wells and in at least one common cold coronavirus spike condition. CDR3 similarity was assessed by Levenshtein distance with the stringdist R package, and unrooted trees were built with ape in R 3.6.1. As stored in TCRdb, this immuneACCESS dataset retains in-frame rearrangements with V and J assigned. A fraction of the clones does not appear; measured against another copy, unresolved V genes explain less than half of the discrepancy, and the remainder lacks a known reason. That table is the source of V, J and clone size, and D and trimming were worked out from the DNA. The sample table shows approximately 74,000 clones, and 73% are seen once. The leading ten clones occupy roughly 2.3% of the sample.

Via the germline V gene, CDR1 is LGHNA and CDR2 YNFKEQ. V is cut by 0 bases and J by 4 bases, and the space between the germline ends is 9 bases. Including cysteine and phenylalanine, the CDR3 has 15 amino acids. The DNA shown is the 45-base CDR3, in frame from base 1. General conclusions and limits of the study: Only a small number of convalescent patients were included, and no early post-infection timepoints were available, which limited the study. Both infection-induced and vaccine-induced clones contracted markedly at late post-vaccination timepoints, which is consistent with waning T cell responses. In healthy vaccine recipients, vaccine-induced clones were almost all SARS-CoV-2 mono-reactive, with only 1 of 255 cross-reactive with common cold coronaviruses.

After less than 13 days of culture, CD4+ T cells were isolated with the EasySep CD4+ T cell isolation kit. Each participant received two doses of an mRNA SARS-CoV-2 vaccine, either BNT162b2 or mRNA-1273. Negative nucleocapsid antibody results before and after vaccination confirmed that the healthy vaccine recipients had no prior SARS-CoV-2 infection. Half of the culture medium was replaced with fresh IL-2-containing medium on days 3 and 7. Unless otherwise noted, each peptide stimulation condition was cultured in triplicate wells. Using Ficoll-Paque Plus gradient centrifugation, PBMC were separated from whole blood and then either used fresh or cryopreserved at -140C. Genomic DNA was extracted from cultured CD4+ T cells with the QIAamp micro DNA kit. This clone was detected only once. Its antigen remains undetermined. No clone much larger than this one lies a single base away; base qualities are absent.

The sequencing here drew on CD4+ T cells from PBMCs cultured without peptide, taken after COVID-19 vaccination. This receptor was identified in a human donor who received a COVID-19 vaccine. This chain joins TRBV4-2 to TRBJ2-2; the D gene lacks a confident call. This receptor carries the CDR3 CASSQETSFTGELFF. The DNA reads as follows: TGTGCCAGCAGCCAAGAGACCAGTTTCACCGGGGAGCTGTTTTTT.